These T cell receptor beta chains were read from a single sample in a study of PD-1 blockade in classical Hodgkin lymphoma. The protocol was immunoSEQ multiplex PCR, while the TCRdb copy is restricted to in-frame clones and leaves out a portion. The data hold 15,000 to 18,000 clones, with about 82% observed a single time. Material: CD4+ T cells from blood. Receptor source: a human donor with classical Hodgkin lymphoma. The CDR3 runs from the conserved cysteine through the conserved F or W. Fields, in order: J gene, V gene, D gene, clone size, CDR3 DNA, CDR3 protein. A D gene is named only where the DNA matches it firmly. Clone size appears in some rows only: once, few, many, or a class for an expanded clone.

TRBJ2-2 | TRBV5-1 | . | . | TGCGCCAGCAGCCCCGACACCAGGGAAACCGGGGAGCTGTTTTTT | CASSPDTRETGELFF
TRBJ2-5 | TRBV7-2 | . | . | TGTGCCAGCAGCTTAGTTGGACGGGAGCGTTGGGAGACCCAGTACTTC | CASSLVGRERWETQYF
TRBJ1-1 | TRBV28 | . | . | TGTGCCAGCAGCTCCCATCATACCGGAGGGACTGAAGCTTTCTTT | CASSSHHTGGTEAFF
TRBJ1-2 | TRBV5-6 | . | . | TGTGCCAGCAGCCCCGCGGACGTAAATAACTATGGCTACACCTTC | CASSPADVNNYGYTF
TRBJ1-2 | TRBV28 | . | . | TGTGCCAGCAGTTTCGGGGGTTCGAGTGGCTACACCTTC | CASSFGGSSGYTF
TRBJ2-7 | TRBV4-3 | . | . | TGCGCCAGCAGCCATCTCAGGGCACTAACCTACGAGCAGTACTTC | CASSHLRALTYEQYF
TRBJ1-3 | TRBV7-2 | TRBD1 | . | TGTGCCAGCACGACAGGGCCCTCTGGAAACACCATATATTTT | CASTTGPSGNTIYF
TRBJ2-4 | TRBV5-1 | . | . | TGCGCCAGCAGCTTTTTTGGCGAAAACATTCAGTACTTC | CASSFFGENIQYF
TRBJ2-7 | TRBV27 | . | once | TGTGCCAGCACTTCGAGGCTGAATTCCTACGAGCAGTACTTC | CASTSRLNSYEQYF
TRBJ2-2 | TRBV30 | . | once | TGTGCCTGGCTAAACCAAGACCGGAACACCGGGGAGCTGTTTTTT | CAWLNQDRNTGELFF
TRBJ2-1 | TRBV10-3 | . | . | TGTGCCATCAGTGAGTTGGGAAACAATGAGCAGTTCTTC | CAISELGNNEQFF
TRBJ2-7 | TRBV28 | TRBD1 | . | TGTGCCAGCAGTTCCCCCGGGACAGTGACCTACGAGCAGTACTTC | CASSSPGTVTYEQYF
TRBJ2-3 | TRBV11-3 | . | . | TGTGCCAGCAGCGAGGGGGAAATAACAGATACGCAGTATTTT | CASSEGEITDTQYF
TRBJ2-1 | TRBV5-1 | TRBD1 | . | TGCGCCAGCAGGAACGGACAGGGTCCTTACAATGAGCAGTTCTTC | CASRNGQGPYNEQFF
TRBJ2-7 | TRBV6-1 | TRBD1 | . | TGTGCCAGCCAGATGGGACAGGGCCCCTACGAGCAGTACTTC | CASQMGQGPYEQYF
TRBJ1-4 | TRBV28 | TRBD1 | . | TGTGCCAGCAGTCCCACAGGGGCCGCAACTAATGAAAAACTGTTTTTT | CASSPTGAATNEKLFF
TRBJ2-1 | TRBV29-1 | TRBD1 | . | TGCAGCGTTCCGTCCGGGACAGGGTATGGCAATGAGCAGTTCTTC | CSVPSGTGYGNEQFF
TRBJ1-4 | TRBV7-9 | . | . | TGTGCCAGCAGCTCCCAAGGTCTTTATAATGAAAAACTGTTTTTT | CASSSQGLYNEKLFF
TRBJ1-1 | TRBV27 | . | few | TGTGCCAGCAGTTCCGTTCAGGGACGGATGAACACTGAAGCTTTCTTT | CASSSVQGRMNTEAFF
TRBJ2-7 | TRBV15 | . | . | TGTGCCACCAGCAGAGACCCAGGCCAGCAGTACTTC | CATSRDPGQQYF
TRBJ1-2 | TRBV28 | . | . | TGTGCCAGCAGTTTATGGGATGGCTACACCTTC | CASSLWDGYTF
TRBJ1-2 | TRBV29-1 | . | . | TGCAGCGCCCGGCTTGTTCAGGGAGAGACCTTC | CSARLVQGETF
TRBJ1-5 | TRBV7-6 | TRBD1 | . | TGTGCCAGCAGCTCGCAGACAGGGGGCCAAAATCAGCCCCAGCATTTT | CASSSQTGGQNQPQHF
TRBJ2-7 | TRBV28 | TRBD2 | . | TGTGCCAGCAGTTTACTTGGGGGGGTTCGTGACGAGCAGTACTTC | CASSLLGGVRDEQYF
TRBJ1-1 | TRBV16 | TRBD1 | . | TGTGCCAGCAGCCAAGCCCTAACAGGGGGCGGTGAAGCTTTCTTT | CASSQALTGGGEAFF